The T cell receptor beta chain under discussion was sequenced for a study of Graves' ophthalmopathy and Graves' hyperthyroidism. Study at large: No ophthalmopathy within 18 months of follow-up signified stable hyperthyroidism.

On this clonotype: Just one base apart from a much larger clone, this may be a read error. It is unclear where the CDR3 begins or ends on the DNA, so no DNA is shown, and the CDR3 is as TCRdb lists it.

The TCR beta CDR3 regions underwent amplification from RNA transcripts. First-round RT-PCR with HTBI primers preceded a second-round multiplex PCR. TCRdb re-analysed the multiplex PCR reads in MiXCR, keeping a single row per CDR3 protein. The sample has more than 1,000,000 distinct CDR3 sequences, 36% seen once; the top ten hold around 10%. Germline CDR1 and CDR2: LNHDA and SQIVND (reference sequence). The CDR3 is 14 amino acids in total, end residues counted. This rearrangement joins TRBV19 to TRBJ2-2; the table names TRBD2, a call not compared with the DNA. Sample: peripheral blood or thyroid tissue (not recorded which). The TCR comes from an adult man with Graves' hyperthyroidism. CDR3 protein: CASSWGVGTGEVFF.